The 27 T cell receptor beta chains below all came from one sample that was sequenced in a study of blood T cell repertoires in COVID-19. Data came from immunoSEQ multiplex PCR; TCRdb stores just in-frame clones and leaves some out. The sample shows tens of thousands of clones, nearly 90% of them seen only once. The sequenced sample was peripheral blood. These receptors were obtained from a woman aged 60-70 years with COVID-19, enrolled during active disease.

The J gene is TRBJ1-2, the V gene TRBV28, with 7 bases fitting TRBD1. CDR1 and CDR2 (germline): MDHEN, SYDVKM. The V segment lost 6 bases and the J segment 2 bases; nucleotides outside the gene matches: 3. CDR3 length: 13 residues. The CDR3 is CASSPDRNYGYTF. DNA for the CDR3: TGTGCCAGCAGCCCGGACAGGAACTATGGCTACACCTTC.

This chain uses TRBV7-6 with TRBJ1-1; D possibly corresponds to TRBD1 (6 bases). The CDR3 is made up of 14 amino acids. V lost 0 bases to trimming and J lost 3 bases, with 8 bases between them. From germline, CDR1 is SGHVS and CDR2 FNYEAQ. The CDR3 bases are TGTGCCAGCAGCTTAGCGAACAGGGACACTGAAGCTTTCTTT. Protein product: CASSLANRDTEAFF. Filled out from reference TRBV7-6 and TRBJ1-1, the complete variable domain reads GAGVSQSPRYKVTKRGQDVALRCDPISGHVSLYWYRQALGQGPEFLTYFNYEAQQDKSGLPNDRFSAERPEGSISTLTIQRTEQRDSAMYRCASSLANRDTEAFFGQGTRLTVV.

The chain links TRBV2 to TRBJ1-5, with D unclear. The CDR3 has 14 residues. CDR1 and CDR2 from the germline V gene are SNHLY and FYNNEI. Trimming took 2 bases from V and 5 from J, leaving 10 bases between them. For the CDR3, the DNA is TGTGCCAGCAGTGAAAGACATTTCGATCAGCCCCAGCATTTT. This codes for CASSERHFDQPQHF.

The chain combines TRBV6-5 with TRBJ2-5; no reliable D call. V lost 5 bases, J lost 1 base, and 5 bases lay in between. CDR1 is MNHEY, CDR2 SVGAGI, per germline. The CDR3 contains 12 residues. CDR3 in amino acids: CASSQAQETQYF. CDR3 nucleotide sequence: TGTGCCAGCAGTCAGGCCCAAGAGACCCAGTACTTC.

The CDR3 protein is CASSYPRGASYEQYF. The CDR3 nucleotides read TGTGCCAGCAGTTACCCTAGAGGTGCAAGCTACGAGCAGTACTTC. The chain links TRBV6-2 or TRBV6-3 to TRBJ2-7, with D uncertain. This CDR3 region has 15 residues. The V gene lost 2 bases and the J gene lost 3 bases, with 14 bases spanning the gap. The V gene's germline CDR1 is MNHEY and CDR2 SVGEGT.

The V call is TRBV7-2, the J call TRBJ1-2; a weak D match, TRBD1 (6 bases). CDR3 size: 14 residues. V was shortened by 6 bases and J by 5 bases, with 16 bases between the two germline ends. Germline V gene lookup returns CDR1 SGHTA and CDR2 FQGNSA. CDR3 loop: CASSQQGDGYGYTF. CDR3 nucleotide sequence: TGTGCCAGCAGTCAACAGGGAGACGGGTATGGCTACACCTTC.

The chain couples TRBV6-5 to TRBJ2-1; TRBD2 aligns across 7 bases. CDR1 and CDR2 (germline): MNHEY, SVGAGI. The CDR3 loop spans 15 amino acids. Trimming cost V 7 bases and J 2 bases; bases outside gene matches: 8. The CDR3 loop reads CASNGRTRPYNEQFF. CDR3 sequence (DNA): TGTGCCAGCAACGGTCGGACTAGACCCTACAATGAGCAGTTCTTC.

The chain uses TRBV6-5 and TRBJ2-7, with 11 nucleotides matching TRBD2. Trimming removed 2 bases from V and 6 bases from J; junction bases left unmatched: 3. The germline gives CDR1 MNHEY, CDR2 SVGAGI. The CDR3 covers 14 residues. CDR3 DNA sequence: TGTGCCAGCAGTTACCTTAGCGGGAGGGCCGAGCAGTACTTC. Translation: CASSYLSGRAEQYF.

The rearrangement uses TRBV29-1 and TRBJ1-1, with TRBD1 identical over 8 bases. Germline trimming cut 6 bases from V and 4 bases from J; bases unmatched to any gene: 4. The CDR3 is made up of 12 amino acids. CDR1 and CDR2 (germline): SQVTM, ANQGSEA. DNA of the CDR3: TGCAGCGTCGCACAGGGGGGCACTGAAGCTTTCTTT. Translating gives CSVAQGGTEAFF. The full variable domain, completed using reference TRBV29-1 and TRBJ1-1, is SAVISQKPSRDICQRGTSLTIQCQVDSQVTMMFWYRQQPGQSLTLIATANQGSEATYESGFVIDKFPISRPNLTFSTLTVSNMSPEDSSIYLCSVAQGGTEAFFGQGTRLTVV.

V and J are TRBV5-6 and TRBJ1-4; the D gene is possibly TRBD1 (6 bases). V lost 4 bases to trimming and J lost 7 bases, with 11 bases between them. The CDR3 sequence is 13 residues long. Looked up from germline, CDR1 is SGHDT and CDR2 is YYEEEE. CDR3 nucleotides: TGTGCCAGCAGCCGGACAGTAGGTGAAAAACTGTTTTTT. Protein: CASSRTVGEKLFF.

V and J are TRBV7-9 and TRBJ2-3; unclear D gene. The V end was cut by 5 bases, the J end by 5 bases, with 8 bases between. Germline assignment: CDR1 SEHNR and CDR2 FQNEAQ (reference sequence). The CDR3 covers 12 residues. CDR3 residues: CASSPARDTQYF. DNA of the CDR3: TGTGCCAGCAGCCCCGCGAGAGATACGCAGTATTTT.

In its sample, this clone was seen once. V is TRBV11-3 and J is TRBJ2-5, with TRBD2 as a possible D gene (5 bases). The CDR3 length is 13 residues. Germline V gene sequence: CDR1 SGHNT, CDR2 YENEEA. The germline V and J ends were trimmed by 5 bases and 1 base, with 8 bases remaining between them. In nucleotides, the CDR3 is TGTGCCAGCAGCAGCCGGGGCCAAGAGACCCAGTACTTC. Its protein is CASSSRGQETQYF.

V usage is TRBV28 and J usage is TRBJ2-5; tentatively, D is TRBD1 (6 bases). Looked up from germline, CDR1 is MDHEN and CDR2 is SYDVKM. The CDR3 is made up of 15 amino acids. V lost 6 bases, J lost 4 bases, and 18 bases lay in between. The CDR3 here is CASSETGQEIETQYF. The DNA for the CDR3 is TGTGCCAGCAGCGAGACAGGTCAGGAGATAGAGACCCAGTACTTC.

The CDR3 loop reads CASSLGQGANQPQHF. Here the CDR3 DNA reads TGTGCCAGCAGCCTAGGACAGGGGGCGAATCAGCCCCAGCATTTT. This rearrangement joins TRBV9 to TRBJ1-5; 11 nucleotides align to TRBD1. V lost 4 bases to trimming and J lost 4 bases; unmatched junction nucleotides: 4. This CDR3 has 15 residues. Germline V gene lookup returns CDR1 SGDLS and CDR2 YYNGEE.

V and J are TRBV6-1 and TRBJ1-3; tentatively, D is TRBD1 (5 bases). Germline CDR1 MNHNS, CDR2 SASEGT. Trimming removed 7 bases from V and 0 bases from J, with 10 bases in between. The length of the CDR3 is 14 residues. The CDR3 reads CASNPGVSGNTIYF. CDR3 in DNA: TGTGCCAGCAATCCGGGGGTCTCTGGAAACACCATATATTTT.

This clone was detected only once. The chain recombines TRBV5-1 with TRBJ2-5, with 8 positions matching TRBD2. Unmatched junction bases numbered 6, after V lost 4 bases and J lost 1 base. This CDR3 region has 15 residues. Germline CDR1 SGHRS, CDR2 YFSETQ. This chain's CDR3 is CASSGSGGPQETQYF. The CDR3 DNA reads TGCGCCAGCAGCGGGTCGGGGGGGCCCCAAGAGACCCAGTACTTC.

This chain connects TRBV7-9 to TRBJ2-7, with 11 bases identical to TRBD2. Germline lookup yields CDR1 SEHNR and CDR2 FQNEAQ (reference sequence). CDR3 size: 15 residues. V shed 1 base, J shed 3 bases, and the junction held 2 bases outside the gene matches. The CDR3 here is CASSLVLAGDYEQYF. The DNA of the CDR3 is TGTGCCAGCAGCTTAGTACTAGCGGGGGACTACGAGCAGTACTTC.

The chain is built from TRBV28 and TRBJ2-5, with TRBD1 matching 8 bases. J was trimmed by 4 bases and V by 3 bases; bases with no gene match: 4. CDR3 size: 14 residues. Germline CDR1 reads MDHEN; CDR2 reads SYDVKM. CDR3 region: CASSLRQGRETQYF. The CDR3 DNA is TGTGCCAGCAGTTTGAGACAGGGGCGAGAGACCCAGTACTTC.

The rearrangement links TRBV9 to TRBJ2-3, with D perhaps TRBD1 (5 bases). The germline V gene encodes CDR1 SGDLS and CDR2 YYNGEE. The CDR3 contains 14 residues. Between the trimmed V and J ends, which lost 0 bases and 6 bases, there was a span of 11 bases. The CDR3 spells CASSVGGPADTQYF. CDR3 nucleotides: TGTGCCAGCAGCGTAGGGGGCCCCGCGGATACGCAGTATTTT.

This clone has only one observation. J is TRBJ2-3 and V is TRBV5-8; D unclear. Germline V lookup: CDR1 SGHTS, CDR2 YDEGEE. Trimming removed 7 bases from V and 2 bases from J, with 14 bases in between. The CDR3 consists of 14 residues. CDR3 protein: CASLRRGITDTQYF. The CDR3 nucleotides read TGTGCCAGCCTACGCAGAGGTATCACAGATACGCAGTATTTT.

The gene calls are TRBV27 and TRBJ1-1; D may be TRBD1 (6 bases). The germline CDR1 and CDR2 sequences are MNHEY and SMNVEV (reference sequence). This CDR3 is built from 14 residues. V lost 4 bases and J lost 8, with 17 bases in between. This CDR3 reads CASSSQNRVLEAFF. For the CDR3, the DNA is TGTGCCAGCAGTTCGCAAAACAGGGTCCTCGAAGCTTTCTTT.

This chain joins TRBV5-1 and TRBJ1-1; possible D gene TRBD1, 5 bases. Trimming shortened V by 5 bases and J by 4 bases, and 18 bases separated the two germline ends. The CDR3 contains 15 residues. Germline V gives CDR1 SGHRS, CDR2 YFSETQ. CDR3 loop: CASSFTGEGSTEAFF. The CDR3 region has the DNA TGCGCCAGCAGTTTTACAGGAGAAGGTAGCACTGAAGCTTTCTTT.

V usage is TRBV7-2 and J usage is TRBJ1-3; D not resolved. CDR1 and CDR2 (germline): SGHTA, FQGNSA. The CDR3 totals 18 residues. Deletions cut 2 bases from V and 2 bases from J, with 19 bases between. The CDR3, as DNA: TGTGCCAGCAGCTTACCCGCGGGCAGGTCGAGCACTGGAAACACCATATATTTT. Its translation is CASSLPAGRSSTGNTIYF.

The genes are TRBV7-9 and TRBJ1-2; 11 bases match TRBD1. Per germline, CDR1 SEHNR and CDR2 FQNEAQ (reference sequence). This CDR3 is built from 16 residues. After removal of 1 base from V and 0 bases from J, the junction contained 1 base not matched to a gene. The CDR3 here is CASSLGGQGANYGYTF. The DNA for the CDR3 is TGTGCCAGCAGCTTAGGGGGACAGGGGGCTAACTATGGCTACACCTTC. Full variable domain (outside the CDR3, taken from reference TRBV7-9 and TRBJ1-2): DTGVSQNPRHKITKRGQNVTFRCDPISEHNRLYWYRQTLGQGPEFLTYFQNEAQLEKSRLLSDRFSAERPKGSFSTLEIQRTEQGDSAMYLCASSLGGQGANYGYTFGSGTRLTVV.

This clone was seen once. The V gene is TRBV9, the J gene TRBJ2-7, with 13 bases aligning to TRBD2. This CDR3 has 15 amino acids. With V trimmed by 3 bases and J by 4 bases, 4 bases remained unmatched. The germline V gene has CDR1 SGDLS and CDR2 YYNGEE. DNA for the CDR3: TGTGCCAGCAGCGCCGGACTAGCGGGGGTTTACGAGCAGTACTTC. Translating gives CASSAGLAGVYEQYF.

The V and J genes are TRBV7-9 and TRBJ2-1; D is perhaps TRBD2 (6 bases). The CDR3 spans 13 residues. Germline values: CDR1 SEHNR, CDR2 FQNEAQ (reference sequence). Trimming removed 3 bases at V and 9 bases at J, with 12 bases between. DNA of the CDR3: TGTGCCAGCAGCTTGGGCGGGATGGGTGAGCAGTTCTTC. Translating gives CASSLGGMGEQFF. The full variable domain, with the rest looked up from reference TRBV7-9 and TRBJ2-1, is DTGVSQNPRHKITKRGQNVTFRCDPISEHNRLYWYRQTLGQGPEFLTYFQNEAQLEKSRLLSDRFSAERPKGSFSTLEIQRTEQGDSAMYLCASSLGGMGEQFFGPGTRLTVL.

The gene calls are TRBV27 and TRBJ2-3; TRBD2 aligns across 12 bases. This CDR3 has 15 residues. CDR1 is MNHEY and CDR2 is SMNVEV in the germline V gene (reference sequence). The trim removed 3 bases at V and 5 bases at J, leaving 3 bases unmatched. Here the CDR3 reads CASSFQGLAGDTQYF. The CDR3 region has the DNA TGTGCCAGCAGTTTCCAGGGACTAGCGGGAGATACGCAGTATTTT.